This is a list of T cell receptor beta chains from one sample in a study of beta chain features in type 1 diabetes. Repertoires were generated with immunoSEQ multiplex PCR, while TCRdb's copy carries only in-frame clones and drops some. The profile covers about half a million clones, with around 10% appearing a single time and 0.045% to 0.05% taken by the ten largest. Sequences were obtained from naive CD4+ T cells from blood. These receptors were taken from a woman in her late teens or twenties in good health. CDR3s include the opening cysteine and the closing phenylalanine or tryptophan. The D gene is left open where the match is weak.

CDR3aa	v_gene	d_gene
CASSLLSGSYEQYF	TRBV5-6	TRBD2
CASSKQGPLETQYF	TRBV5-1	.
CASSLAPRGKALEQYF	TRBV11-2	.
CASSSLLRGGTDTQYF	TRBV7-2	.
CASSVGGQAYNEQFF	TRBV7-2	TRBD1
CAISEFQGTEAFF	TRBV10-3	.
CASYDRSYEQYF	TRBV30	.
CASSLGGTNQETQYF	TRBV7-2	TRBD2
CASIETGGLPETQYF	TRBV5-1	.
CSVEPTSGQETQYF	TRBV29-1	TRBD2
CASSPKQGPPYNEQFF	TRBV7-3	.
CSVDIRAFSSEAFF	TRBV29-1	.
CASRTTDTQYF	TRBV6-5	.
CASSQSALTPVGYTF	TRBV14	.
CASSPGTSGNNEQFF	TRBV5-6	TRBD2
CSVAQGDYYNEQFF	TRBV29-1	.
CSVEDLRSGGNEQFF	TRBV29-1	TRBD1
CASSITGTRGPNSPLHF	TRBV7-2	.
CATSELGTGPGIQYF	TRBV15	TRBD1
CASSETRGHETQYF	TRBV7-2	TRBD1
CASSSQGSLTDTQYF	TRBV7-2	TRBD1
CASSLRTGESNTEAFF	TRBV27	TRBD1
CASGKQGSRSWETQYF	TRBV5-1	.
CASSVEPGQHNEQFF	TRBV6-1	.
CASTWTGPETQYF	TRBV2	TRBD1
CASSRGLAGVRTGELFF	TRBV11-1	TRBD2
CASSYSSRVQADTQYF	TRBV6-5	.
CASSRLAIQGEKLFF	TRBV5-1	.
CATSTASGRWNEQFF	TRBV7-9	TRBD2
CASSAGQGEETQYF	TRBV9	TRBD1
CASSRLAGGPPIQYF	TRBV7-8	TRBD2
CASTQGQGETQYF	TRBV7-2	TRBD1
CASSPTGQGYGYTF	TRBV28	TRBD1
CAWRTWGTANTGELFF	TRBV30	TRBD1
CASSWGTASTDTQYF	TRBV11-3	TRBD1
CASSSPLVGGSGANVLTF	TRBV7-8	.
CAFLTLSVSTEAFF	TRBV30	.
CASRSGGQNSYEQYF	TRBV7-9	TRBD1
CASSRTFDSGAYEQYF	TRBV5-6	.
CASSPLRGAPVNYGYTF	TRBV4-1	.
CSARELSPLHF	TRBV20-1	.
CAISESGTGDSPLHF	TRBV10-3	TRBD1
CASSFKNIQYF	TRBV5-6	.
CASSRSGGPETQYF	TRBV7-7	TRBD2
CASRPHQGGTYEQYF	TRBV19	TRBD2
CAISESQGLGELTF	TRBV10-3	.